These T cell receptor beta chains were read from a single sample in a study of T cell changes during pregnancy in multiple sclerosis. The table came from immunoSEQ multiplex PCR; TCRdb's copy has only in-frame clones and leaves some out. The table includes 55,000 to 80,000 clones, approximately 87% detected once. The sample consisted of peripheral blood, taken after pregnancy. The receptors originated from a female donor in good health, enrolled as a control in a pregnancy study. Both conserved end residues are part of each CDR3. The order of the fields is clone size, J gene, V gene, D gene, CDR3 DNA, CDR3 protein. D genes are given only for firm matches. Clone size appears in some rows only: once, few, many, or a class for an expanded clone.

abundance: NA; j_gene: TRBJ1-5; v_gene: TRBV19; d_gene: TRBD1; CDR3nt: TGTGCCAGTAGTGCCGGGACAGAGGGCCAGCCCCAGCATTTT; CDR3aa: CASSAGTEGQPQHF
abundance: NA; j_gene: TRBJ1-1; v_gene: TRBV18; d_gene: NA; CDR3nt: TGTGCCAGCTCACTCTCTCAGGGTAAGGACACTGAAGCTTTCTTT; CDR3aa: CASSLSQGKDTEAFF
abundance: NA; j_gene: TRBJ1-1; v_gene: TRBV18; d_gene: NA; CDR3nt: TGTGCCAGCTCGTCCGATCGGGGAGGGACTGAAGCTTTCTTT; CDR3aa: CASSSDRGGTEAFF
abundance: few; j_gene: TRBJ2-7; v_gene: TRBV27; d_gene: TRBD2; CDR3nt: TGTGCCAGCAGTTGGGGGACTAGCGGGTACGAGCAGTACTTC; CDR3aa: CASSWGTSGYEQYF
abundance: NA; j_gene: TRBJ2-7; v_gene: TRBV13; d_gene: TRBD1; CDR3nt: TGTGCCAGCAGCTGGTCCGGGACAGGGTTCCACGAGCAGTACTTC; CDR3aa: CASSWSGTGFHEQYF
abundance: NA; j_gene: TRBJ2-7; v_gene: TRBV11-2; d_gene: NA; CDR3nt: TGTGCCAGCAGCCCTAGGGAGGTGGGGGGAAGACTTACCTACGAGCAGTACTTC; CDR3aa: CASSPREVGGRLTYEQYF
abundance: NA; j_gene: TRBJ2-1; v_gene: TRBV25-1; d_gene: TRBD2; CDR3nt: TGTGCCAGCAAACAGACTAGCATAGTTCCCAATGAGCAGTTCTTC; CDR3aa: CASKQTSIVPNEQFF
abundance: NA; j_gene: TRBJ2-2; v_gene: TRBV18; d_gene: NA; CDR3nt: TGTGCCAGCTCACCACGCCAAACTCCCACCGGGGAGCTGTTTTTT; CDR3aa: CASSPRQTPTGELFF
abundance: NA; j_gene: TRBJ1-2; v_gene: TRBV6-6; d_gene: TRBD1; CDR3nt: TGTGCCAGCAGCCTTGACAGGGTAGGGGGCTACACCTTC; CDR3aa: CASSLDRVGGYTF
abundance: NA; j_gene: TRBJ2-5; v_gene: TRBV2; d_gene: TRBD2; CDR3nt: TGTGCCAGCAGGGGCGGGAGGAAAGAGACCCAGTACTTC; CDR3aa: CASRGGRKETQYF
abundance: NA; j_gene: TRBJ1-6; v_gene: TRBV27; d_gene: NA; CDR3nt: TGTGCCAGCAGTTTCCCCGATTCACCCCTCCACTTT; CDR3aa: CASSFPDSPLHF
abundance: NA; j_gene: TRBJ2-3; v_gene: TRBV27; d_gene: NA; CDR3nt: TGTGCCAGCAGTTTAGACCCGGGTACGCAGTATTTT; CDR3aa: CASSLDPGTQYF
abundance: NA; j_gene: TRBJ2-3; v_gene: TRBV5-4; d_gene: TRBD1; CDR3nt: TGTGCCAGCAGCTCACTCACAGGGGGTTGGGCAGATACGCAGTATTTT; CDR3aa: CASSSLTGGWADTQYF
abundance: NA; j_gene: TRBJ2-3; v_gene: TRBV5-1; d_gene: NA; CDR3nt: TGCGCCAGCAGCTTGATCTTTCATGCGGAGAACACAGATACGCAGTATTTT; CDR3aa: CASSLIFHAENTDTQYF
abundance: many; j_gene: TRBJ2-2; v_gene: TRBV6-4; d_gene: TRBD1; CDR3nt: TGTGCCACCAAGGGGGCGCAGGACACCGGGGAGCTGTTTTTT; CDR3aa: CATKGAQDTGELFF
abundance: NA; j_gene: TRBJ2-2; v_gene: TRBV15; d_gene: NA; CDR3nt: TGTGCCACCAGCAGAGACCCCTATACCGGGGAGCTGTTTTTT; CDR3aa: CATSRDPYTGELFF
abundance: NA; j_gene: TRBJ1-5; v_gene: TRBV19; d_gene: NA; CDR3nt: TGTGCCAGTGAAAGGACAGTCAGCAATCAGCCCCAGCATTTT; CDR3aa: CASERTVSNQPQHF
abundance: NA; j_gene: TRBJ2-5; v_gene: TRBV15; d_gene: TRBD1; CDR3nt: TGTGCCACCAGCAGCCCACCCCCGGGACAGGGTGAGGAGACCCAGTACTTC; CDR3aa: CATSSPPPGQGEETQYF
abundance: few; j_gene: TRBJ1-3; v_gene: TRBV10-3; d_gene: NA; CDR3nt: TGTGCCACCCTTGCTGGAGGTTTGAGTGGAAACACCATATATTTT; CDR3aa: CATLAGGLSGNTIYF
abundance: NA; j_gene: TRBJ1-2; v_gene: TRBV19; d_gene: NA; CDR3nt: TGTGCCAGTAGTATAACCCTCCCCGGAGGGTACACCTTC; CDR3aa: CASSITLPGGYTF
abundance: few; j_gene: TRBJ2-7; v_gene: TRBV20-1; d_gene: TRBD2; CDR3nt: TGCAGTGCTGGGGGGGTCAGGGAGCAGTACTTC; CDR3aa: CSAGGVREQYF
abundance: NA; j_gene: TRBJ1-3; v_gene: TRBV19; d_gene: NA; CDR3nt: TGTGCCAGTAGTATTTCATCGGCGGGGTACACCATATATTTT; CDR3aa: CASSISSAGYTIYF
abundance: NA; j_gene: TRBJ2-7; v_gene: TRBV5-1; d_gene: TRBD2; CDR3nt: TGCGCCAGCAGCCCGTTGGCGGGACTACCCTACGAGCAGTACTTC; CDR3aa: CASSPLAGLPYEQYF
abundance: NA; j_gene: TRBJ1-1; v_gene: TRBV2; d_gene: TRBD1; CDR3nt: TGTGCCAGCAGATCCGGGACAGTTAACACTGAAGCTTTCTTT; CDR3aa: CASRSGTVNTEAFF
abundance: NA; j_gene: TRBJ2-7; v_gene: TRBV10-3; d_gene: TRBD1; CDR3nt: TGTGCCATCAGTCCGGGACAGGAGGGCGAGCAGTACTTC; CDR3aa: CAISPGQEGEQYF
abundance: NA; j_gene: TRBJ2-7; v_gene: TRBV10-3; d_gene: TRBD2; CDR3nt: TGTGCCATCAGTGAGCTGGCGGGACTAGTTGTCTACGAGCAGTACTTC; CDR3aa: CAISELAGLVVYEQYF
abundance: NA; j_gene: TRBJ1-2; v_gene: TRBV6-1; d_gene: TRBD1; CDR3nt: TGTGCCAGCAACAGGAGGGACAGGGGCTATGGCTACACCTTC; CDR3aa: CASNRRDRGYGYTF
abundance: NA; j_gene: TRBJ1-1; v_gene: TRBV27; d_gene: TRBD1; CDR3nt: TGTGCCAGCAGTCTCCTCTCCGGGACAGGGAACACTGAAGCTTTCTTT; CDR3aa: CASSLLSGTGNTEAFF
abundance: NA; j_gene: TRBJ2-7; v_gene: TRBV5-1; d_gene: TRBD2; CDR3nt: TGCGCCAGCAGCCAGGGACTAGCGGGAGGCTACGAGCAGTACTTC; CDR3aa: CASSQGLAGGYEQYF
abundance: NA; j_gene: TRBJ2-7; v_gene: TRBV19; d_gene: NA; CDR3nt: TGTGCCAGTAGTATAGTGGCGGGGGCATGGGAGCAGTACTTC; CDR3aa: CASSIVAGAWEQYF
abundance: NA; j_gene: TRBJ1-6; v_gene: TRBV2; d_gene: TRBD1; CDR3nt: TGTGCCAGCAGTGAGGACGACAGGGGGAATTCACCCCTCCACTTT; CDR3aa: CASSEDDRGNSPLHF
abundance: NA; j_gene: TRBJ1-5; v_gene: TRBV29-1; d_gene: NA; CDR3nt: TGCAGCGTCGCCGCGGGGGGGGAATTGCCCCAGCATTTT; CDR3aa: CSVAAGGELPQHF
abundance: few; j_gene: TRBJ1-2; v_gene: TRBV7-2; d_gene: TRBD1; CDR3nt: TGTGCCAGCAGCCGGGACAGGGTAAACTATGGCTACACCTTC; CDR3aa: CASSRDRVNYGYTF
abundance: NA; j_gene: TRBJ1-2; v_gene: TRBV7-9; d_gene: TRBD1; CDR3nt: TGTGCCAGCAGCCTCAGCCTTCCGGGACAGGGGGACTATGGCTACACCTTC; CDR3aa: CASSLSLPGQGDYGYTF
abundance: NA; j_gene: TRBJ2-6; v_gene: TRBV30; d_gene: NA; CDR3nt: TGTGCCTGGTCGGGGGACGTTGGCTCTGGGGCCAACGTCCTGACTTTC; CDR3aa: CAWSGDVGSGANVLTF
abundance: NA; j_gene: TRBJ1-2; v_gene: TRBV6-5; d_gene: NA; CDR3nt: TGTGCCAGCAGTTACTCGAGAGAACGAAACTATGGCTACACCTTC; CDR3aa: CASSYSRERNYGYTF
abundance: NA; j_gene: TRBJ2-1; v_gene: TRBV6-5; d_gene: NA; CDR3nt: TGTGCCAGCAGTTACTCGCTGGGGAGTGAGCAGTTCTTC; CDR3aa: CASSYSLGSEQFF
abundance: NA; j_gene: TRBJ2-7; v_gene: TRBV10-1; d_gene: TRBD1; CDR3nt: TGCGCCAGCAGTGAGGGGACAGGGCGCTACGAGCAGTACTTC; CDR3aa: CASSEGTGRYEQYF
abundance: NA; j_gene: TRBJ2-3; v_gene: TRBV7-9; d_gene: TRBD2; CDR3nt: TGTGCCAGCAGCTCATATACTAGCGGGAGGACAGATACGCAGTATTTT; CDR3aa: CASSSYTSGRTDTQYF
abundance: NA; j_gene: TRBJ2-3; v_gene: TRBV7-2; d_gene: TRBD2; CDR3nt: TGTGCCAGCAGCTCCACTAGCGGGAGAATAGATACGCAGTATTTT; CDR3aa: CASSSTSGRIDTQYF
abundance: once; j_gene: TRBJ2-2; v_gene: TRBV18; d_gene: TRBD1; CDR3nt: TGTGCCAGCTGCCGGGACAGGGCGAACACCGGGGAGCTGTTTTTT; CDR3aa: CASCRDRANTGELFF
abundance: once; j_gene: TRBJ1-2; v_gene: TRBV18; d_gene: TRBD1; CDR3nt: TGTGCCAGCTCACCACCGCAGACAGGGGTCTATGGCTACACCTTC; CDR3aa: CASSPPQTGVYGYTF
abundance: NA; j_gene: TRBJ1-3; v_gene: TRBV11-2; d_gene: NA; CDR3nt: TGTGCCAGCAGCTCGTTCGGTCCCGGCTCTGGAAACACCATATATTTT; CDR3aa: CASSSFGPGSGNTIYF
abundance: NA; j_gene: TRBJ2-1; v_gene: TRBV7-8; d_gene: NA; CDR3nt: TGTGCCAGCAGCCTACTTCAAAGGGGCAGCTCCTACAATGAGCAGTTCTTC; CDR3aa: CASSLLQRGSSYNEQFF
abundance: NA; j_gene: TRBJ2-7; v_gene: TRBV11-3; d_gene: NA; CDR3nt: TGTGCCAGCAGCCTATCTACTCAGGCCTACGAGCAGTACTTC; CDR3aa: CASSLSTQAYEQYF
abundance: NA; j_gene: TRBJ1-1; v_gene: TRBV10-1; d_gene: NA; CDR3nt: TGCGCCAGCAGTGAGGCACATGATAACACTGAAGCTTTCTTT; CDR3aa: CASSEAHDNTEAFF
abundance: NA; j_gene: TRBJ1-2; v_gene: TRBV30; d_gene: TRBD1; CDR3nt: TGTGCCTGGACAGGACAGGGGGCAACCTATGGCTACACCTTC; CDR3aa: CAWTGQGATYGYTF
abundance: few; j_gene: TRBJ2-1; v_gene: TRBV6-4; d_gene: TRBD2; CDR3nt: TGTGCCAGCAGTGACTCGGCTAGCGGCTCCTACAATGAGCAGTTCTTC; CDR3aa: CASSDSASGSYNEQFF
abundance: NA; j_gene: TRBJ1-2; v_gene: TRBV7-2; d_gene: NA; CDR3nt: TGTGCCAGCAGCTTAGCGGCTCAGGGGAGCGATGGCTACACCTTC; CDR3aa: CASSLAAQGSDGYTF
abundance: NA; j_gene: TRBJ2-5; v_gene: TRBV27; d_gene: NA; CDR3nt: TGTGCCAGCAGTTTAAGAGGGCCCGGGGAGACCCAGTACTTC; CDR3aa: CASSLRGPGETQYF
abundance: NA; j_gene: TRBJ2-5; v_gene: TRBV5-1; d_gene: TRBD2; CDR3nt: TGCGCCAGCACCCTCCCGGCCCAGCGGGAGAAGGAAGAGACCCAGTACTTC; CDR3aa: CASTLPAQREKEETQYF
abundance: NA; j_gene: TRBJ2-1; v_gene: TRBV5-1; d_gene: TRBD2; CDR3nt: TGCGCCAGCAGCTCTGGACTAGCGGGAGGGGATGAGCAGTTCTTC; CDR3aa: CASSSGLAGGDEQFF
abundance: NA; j_gene: TRBJ1-1; v_gene: TRBV27; d_gene: NA; CDR3nt: TGTGCCAGCAGTTCCCTTGGGGGCTTCACTGAAGCTTTCTTT; CDR3aa: CASSSLGGFTEAFF
abundance: NA; j_gene: TRBJ1-6; v_gene: TRBV7-2; d_gene: NA; CDR3nt: TGTGCCAGCAGCTTAGAGTCAGGGATAAATTCACCCCTCCACTTT; CDR3aa: CASSLESGINSPLHF
abundance: NA; j_gene: TRBJ1-1; v_gene: TRBV6-4; d_gene: NA; CDR3nt: TGTGCCAGCAGTGGCCTAGGGAGTATGAACACTGAAGCTTTCTTT; CDR3aa: CASSGLGSMNTEAFF
abundance: NA; j_gene: TRBJ1-2; v_gene: TRBV30; d_gene: NA; CDR3nt: TGTGCCTGGAGTGTAACCCCTAATGGCTACACCTTC; CDR3aa: CAWSVTPNGYTF
abundance: NA; j_gene: TRBJ2-6; v_gene: TRBV5-4; d_gene: NA; CDR3nt: TGTGCCAGCAGCTTGGCAGGGGCTGGGGCCAACGTCCTGACTTTC; CDR3aa: CASSLAGAGANVLTF
abundance: NA; j_gene: TRBJ2-1; v_gene: TRBV12-5; d_gene: NA; CDR3nt: TGTGCTAGTGGTTGGGGCCTCAATGAGCAGTTCTTC; CDR3aa: CASGWGLNEQFF